This record looks at one T cell receptor beta chain sequence and its context. This clone came up many times. Its antigen is not yet known. Base qualities are not at hand, and no much larger clone is one base apart. TCRbeta CDR3 regions were amplified from genomic DNA using the immunoSEQ Assay, a bias-controlled multiplex PCR. As for the original processing: Nucleated cell counts per sample were estimated from amplification of reference gene primers within the assay. To quantify the absolute abundance of each unique TCRbeta CDR3 rearrangement, sequence reads were collapsed and filtered. Productive Simpson clonality was computed per sample as the square root of Simpson's diversity index over productive rearrangements. TCRdb obtained this table from immuneACCESS and retained in-frame rearrangements with V and J assigned. These tables miss some clones; where compared with another copy, unresolved V genes account for less than half of the shortfall, and the remainder is unexplained. The V and J calls and the clone size are those of that table, but D and trimming were determined from the DNA. The sample table contains 260,000 or so clones; only one count was recorded for around 82% of them. The top ten clonotypes cover over 8.5% of the sample.

The data originate from a study of blood T cell repertoires in COVID-19 (dated by TCRdb to about 2020). At the level of the whole study: Samples from collaborators originated in the United States, Italy and Spain and spanned both the acute and convalescent phases of COVID-19. The samples were drawn from two sources: the first 160 participants of the ongoing ImmuneRACE study, and fewer than 1,500 subjects contributed by 6 global collaborators. Sample metadata almost always included a de-identified subject ID, COVID-19 status, age in years and sex. The repertoires were released in a freely available public database meant as a resource for research on the immune response to SARS-CoV-2. The prospective study material was composed of cDNA or gDNA derived from T cells, B-cell-depleted T cells, or PBMCs. The dataset comprised deeply sampled blood TCRbeta repertoires from subjects exposed to, actively infected with, or recovered from COVID-19. HLA class I and class II types, where available, came from metadata supplied by the sample provider rather than from assay-based typing. General conclusions and limits of the study: How much clinical and demographic metadata was included differed by source and by participant, and the metadata was provided uncurated.

Each collaborating institution followed its own protocols to collect whole blood in K2EDTA tubes. Collaborator samples were shipped for TCRbeta analysis as frozen whole blood, isolated PBMCs, or DNA extracted from either sample type. Trimming costs V 6 bases and J 4 bases, and their ends lie 9 bases apart. The CDR3 contains 11 residues, cysteine and phenylalanine counted. CDR3 DNA only is kept here, 33 bases in frame from base 1. CDR1 SQVTM and CDR2 ANQGSEA are derived from the germline V gene. Material: peripheral blood. This clonotype was obtained from a human donor in a cohort sampled during active COVID-19. Recombination linked TRBV29-1 to TRBJ2-5, with TRBD2 tentatively as D gene (6 bases match). The CDR3 corresponds to CSVRDLETQYF. Read as DNA, the sequence is TGCAGCGTCCGGGACTTAGAGACCCAGTACTTC.